The present T cell receptor (beta chain) was sequenced within a study of T cells in tuberculosis (dated by TCRdb to the late 2010s). Looking at the study overall: To characterize T cells specific for the mycobacterial lipid antigen glucose monomycolate (GMM), the study used CD1B tetramers together with high-throughput TCR immunosequencing. In a South African clinical cohort, IGRA-negative adolescents, IGRA-positive adolescents with latent tuberculosis and adults with active tuberculosis were compared, with nine to ten people in each group. Active tuberculosis patient PBMC were archived before or within 7 days of starting standard anti-tuberculosis treatment. Broad study findings and their caveats: Which clinical samples got chosen depended on the availability of cryopreserved specimens, and the active tuberculosis cases were adults, whereas the controls were adolescents. Smaller mean NN-distances to GMM-specific TCRs were observed in active tuberculosis TCR-alpha repertoires than in IGRA-negative controls, suggesting clonal expansion of GMM-specific TCRs. Shorter CDR3-alpha lengths in active tuberculosis patients partly drove the smaller NN-distances, and the TCR-beta difference was not statistically significant. A classifier using the diverse GMM-specific repertoire reached about 90% accuracy (AUROC 0.85 to 0.9), compared with about 63% accuracy using GEM motif frequencies.

Via the germline V gene (reference sequence), CDR1 is MNHEY and CDR2 SMNVEV. V is pared back by 0 bases and J by 4 bases, with 4 bases lying between the germline termini. From the cysteine up to the phenylalanine, the CDR3 has a length of 14 residues. The entry retains the CDR3 DNA only, 42 bases that are in frame from base 1. Reading the label with the study, this specimen's time point is: new active TB diagnosis, blood taken before or within 7 days of starting treatment. Patients with active tuberculosis were defined as newly diagnosed, HIV-seronegative South African adults aged 18 years or older. Confirmation of active tuberculosis was obtained by positive sputum smear microscopy and/or positive M. tuberculosis culture. Unsorted cryopreserved PBMC were immunosequenced, covering on average about 100,000 T cells per clinical donor. The immunoSEQ multiplex PCR assay was used to generate TCR libraries, with TCR-beta and/or TCR-alpha/delta assays applied to each sample. The amplified TCR libraries were sequenced using the Illumina high-throughput platform. In the original analysis: Clustering and dimensionality reduction relied on pairwise TCRdist distances among GMM-specific receptors from T cells that were either sorted ex vivo or expanded in vitro. Each clinical repertoire received a mean NN-distance score, defined as the average TCRdist to the nearest 10% of tetramer-positive reference sequences. GEM TCR motif frequency was calculated as the fraction of unique TCRs that matched known GEM sequences in V/J usage and CDR3 length. Linear discriminant analysis with leave-one-out cross-validation, implemented in scikit-learn, was used to classify active tuberculosis. The source is immuneACCESS, and TCRdb retained only in-frame sequences with V and J called. Part of the clones is not carried over; for the studies checked, unresolved V genes explain less than half of this, and the remainder is unexplained. V, J and clone size derive from that table, while D and trimming were established from the DNA sequence. In all, the sample holds about 53,000 clones, and about 95% of those were seen once. About 1.5% of the sample comes from the top ten.

As for this clone: The clone's antigen remains unknown. No base quality information exists; no much larger clone differs at one position.

The specimen comprised PBMCs, sampled at tuberculosis diagnosis. The clonotype originates from an adult with tuberculosis. Recombination linked TRBV27 to TRBJ2-6; the D segment cannot be called with confidence. The CDR3 sequence is CASSLSRGANVLTF. In nucleotides, the sequence is TGTGCCAGCAGTTTATCGAGAGGGGCCAACGTCCTGACTTTC.